These 23 T cell receptor beta chains came from one sample sequenced in a study of identifying expanded T cells in peripheral blood. Measured with immunoSEQ multiplex PCR; TCRdb has only the in-frame clones, and not every one. Found here are fewer than 80,000 clones, roughly four fifths of them singletons; the top ten hold about a fifth. Material for sequencing was blood. The receptors here all came from a person aged 18 to 70 in good health.

This chain links TRBV7-2 with TRBJ2-5; D is perhaps TRBD2 (6 bases). The CDR3 has 15 amino acids. V lost 6 bases to trimming and J lost 3 bases, with 17 bases between them. CDR1 is SGHTA, CDR2 FQGNSA, per germline. DNA of the CDR3: TGTGCCAGCAGGTCCTCCGGCGGGGATAAAGAGACCCAGTACTTC. Protein product: CASRSSGGDKETQYF.

The chain has TRBV5-6 and TRBJ2-7, with TRBD2 identical over 8 bases. The ends lost 1 base at V and 1 base at J; junction bases unmatched: 1. Germline CDR1 is SGHDT and CDR2 is YYEEEE. This CDR3 has 14 residues. The CDR3 nucleotides are TGTGCCAGCAGCTTGAGCGGGAGTTCCTACGAGCAGTACTTC. Encoded protein: CASSLSGSSYEQYF.

This chain joins TRBV5-1 and TRBJ2-1; the match to TRBD1 covers 12 bases. V dropped 3 bases and J dropped 7; count of bases not matched to a gene: 11. The length of the CDR3 is 17 residues. Looked up from germline, CDR1 is SGHRS and CDR2 is YFSETQ. The CDR3 reads CASSSYTGTGGRNEQFF. The CDR3 nucleotides read TGCGCCAGCAGCTCCTACACCGGGACAGGGGGCAGGAATGAGCAGTTCTTC.

The chain has TRBV6-5 and TRBJ2-3; possible D gene TRBD2, 5 bases. Germline V gene lookup returns CDR1 MNHEY and CDR2 SVGAGI. Trimming left V 6 bases short and J 2 bases short, with 12 bases between. The CDR3 contains 14 residues. The CDR3 protein is CASSRTFNTDTQYF. CDR3 DNA: TGTGCCAGCAGCAGGACTTTTAACACAGATACGCAGTATTTT.

The chain has TRBV18 and TRBJ2-7; 8 bases agree with TRBD2. Germline V gene data show CDR1 as KGHSH and CDR2 as LQKENI. V lost 1 base to trimming and J lost 3 bases; unmatched junction nucleotides: 2. The CDR3 runs 14 residues. This CDR3 reads CASSPQSGGYEQYV. For the CDR3, the DNA is TGTGCCAGCTCACCACAAAGCGGGGGCTACGAGCAGTACGTC.

The chain carries TRBV6-1 and TRBJ2-5; no firm D call. The CDR3 length is 15 residues. The V end lost 0 bases, the J end lost 6 bases, and 14 bases lay between the germline ends. Germline V gene sequence: CDR1 MNHNS, CDR2 SASEGT. The CDR3 protein is CASSEAGSASKTQYF. The CDR3, as DNA: TGTGCCAGCAGTGAAGCGGGCTCAGCCAGTAAGACCCAGTACTTC.

V and J are TRBV10-2 and TRBJ2-2, with D possibly TRBD1 on 6 matching bases. Looked up from germline, CDR1 is WSHSY and CDR2 is SAAADI. The V and J ends lost 2 bases and 5 bases respectively, with 6 bases between them. There are 13 residues in the CDR3. This chain's CDR3 is CASSERGTGELFF. The CDR3, as DNA: TGCGCCAGCAGTGAGAGGGGGACCGGGGAGCTGTTTTTT.

The chain joins TRBV30 to TRBJ2-6, with TRBD1 matching over 9 bases. The CDR3 spans 17 residues. The V gene end was trimmed by 1 base and the J gene end by 1 base; junction bases not matched to a gene: 5. Germline CDR1 reads GTSNPN; CDR2 reads SVGIG (reference sequence). The DNA of the CDR3 is TGTGCCTGGAGTGGCGGACAGGGGTATTCTGGGGCCAACGTCCTGACTTTC. This sequence encodes CAWSGGQGYSGANVLTF.

J is TRBJ1-1 and V is TRBV7-3, with D possibly being TRBD1 (6 bases). Germline V gene lookup returns CDR1 SGHTA and CDR2 FQGTGA. The CDR3 contains 14 residues. V shed 6 bases and J shed 0 bases, with 11 bases lying between them. CDR3 bases: TGTGCCAGCAGTTCAGGGGCCATGAACACTGAAGCTTTCTTT. Translated, it gives CASSSGAMNTEAFF. The full variable domain, completed using reference TRBV7-3 and TRBJ1-1, is GAGVSQTPSNKVTEKGKYVELRCDPISGHTALYWYRQSLGQGPEFLIYFQGTGAADDSGLPNDRFFAVRPEGSVSTLKIQRTERGDSAVYLCASSSGAMNTEAFFGQGTRLTVV.

Only a few counts were recorded for this clone. The rearrangement joins TRBV10-2 to TRBJ1-6; 9 bases are shared with TRBD1. The CDR3 contains 14 residues. CDR1 and CDR2 (germline): WSHSY, SAAADI. The ends lost 6 bases at V and 10 bases at J; junction bases unmatched: 7. CDR3 nucleotide sequence: TGCGCCAGCAGGGAAACAGGGGGCTGGTCACCCCTCCACTTT. Amino acid sequence: CASRETGGWSPLHF.

This chain connects TRBV5-4 to TRBJ1-2; perhaps TRBD1 as D (6 bases). The V gene's germline CDR1 is SGHNT and CDR2 YYREEE (reference sequence). CDR3 size: 15 residues. V was pared by 4 bases and J by 7 bases, with 20 bases between. CDR3 nucleotides: TGTGCCAGCAGCCCCGAAGTAGGGGGAAGGTCTGGCTACACCTTC. Amino acid sequence: CASSPEVGGRSGYTF.

The rearrangement links TRBV9 to TRBJ2-1; possibly TRBD1 or TRBD2 for D (6 bases each). CDR1 and CDR2 from the germline V gene are SGDLS and YYNGEE. Trimming cost V 3 bases and J 7 bases, with 14 bases left between them. CDR3 length: 14 residues. CDR3 sequence: CASSAPLGGNEQFF. DNA of the CDR3: TGTGCCAGCAGCGCCCCCTTAGGGGGGAATGAGCAGTTCTTC.

This clone appeared a single time. The chain is built from TRBV18 and TRBJ2-1; TRBD1 aligns across 9 bases. The V and J ends lost 6 bases and 6 bases, in that order; junction bases with no gene match: 9. The germline V gene has CDR1 KGHSH and CDR2 LQKENI. The CDR3 extends over 15 amino acids. The CDR3 sequence: CASSPTRDRANEQFF. Here the CDR3 DNA reads TGTGCCAGCTCCCCAACCCGGGACAGGGCCAATGAGCAGTTCTTC. The full variable domain, rest sourced from reference TRBV18 and TRBJ2-1, is NAGVMQNPRHLVRRRGQEARLRCSPMKGHSHVYWYRQLPEEGLKFMVYLQKENIIDESGMPKERFSAEFPKEGPSILRIQQVVRGDSAAYFCASSPTRDRANEQFFGPGTRLTVL.

This clone was picked up one time. The chain has TRBV27 and TRBJ2-2; D possibly corresponds to TRBD2 (6 bases). The length of the CDR3 is 13 residues. CDR1 and CDR2 (germline): MNHEY, SMNVEV (reference sequence). V lost 5 bases and J lost 8, with 12 bases in between. This CDR3 is CASSGSRGGELFF. The DNA for the CDR3 is TGTGCCAGCAGTGGTTCGCGGGGTGGGGAGCTGTTTTTT.

With respect to this clone: The sample holds other DNA sequences that translate to the same CDR3. The chain joins TRBV30 to TRBJ2-3; 11 positions agree with TRBD2. CDR3 length: 15 residues. The V gene's germline CDR1 is GTSNPN and CDR2 SVGIG (reference sequence). Trimming removed 1 base from V and 3 bases from J; junction bases left unmatched: 3. The chain's CDR3 is CAWSALAGGTDTQYF. The CDR3 coding sequence is TGTGCCTGGAGTGCCCTAGCGGGGGGTACAGATACGCAGTATTTT.

This chain joins TRBV9 and TRBJ2-5, with D maybe TRBD1 (5 bases). V was shortened by 3 bases and J by 3 bases, with 9 bases between the two germline ends. The CDR3 contains 13 residues. In germline, CDR1 is SGDLS, CDR2 YYNGEE. The CDR3 DNA sequence: TGTGCCAGCAGCGGGCAGGGTAAAGAGACCCAGTACTTC. This gives the protein CASSGQGKETQYF.

This clone was counted a few times. This chain connects TRBV7-2 to TRBJ2-1, with D unresolved. CDR3 length: 16 residues. Germline CDR1 and CDR2: SGHTA and FQGNSA. V lost 5 bases, J lost 7 bases, and 21 bases lay in between. CDR3 protein: CASSPRTGLRGNEQFF. The CDR3 nucleotides read TGTGCCAGCAGCCCCAGGACGGGCTTGAGAGGAAATGAGCAGTTCTTC.

V is TRBV2 and J is TRBJ2-2; possible D gene TRBD2, 6 bases. V was cut by 7 bases and J by 3 bases, with 12 bases left in between. Germline-derived CDR1 and CDR2 are SNHLY and FYNNEI. The length of the CDR3 is 14 residues. This CDR3 is CASKGGKHTGELFF. The CDR3 DNA is TGTGCCAGCAAGGGCGGGAAGCACACCGGGGAGCTGTTTTTT.

This chain joins TRBV9 and TRBJ2-3; 9 positions agree with TRBD2. The V and J ends lost 0 bases and 4 bases, in that order; junction bases with no gene match: 3. The CDR3 extends over 15 amino acids. Germline CDR1 and CDR2: SGDLS and YYNGEE. The DNA of the CDR3 is TGTGCCAGCAGCGTAGTTAGCGGGGGTGCAGATACGCAGTATTTT. It specifies CASSVVSGGADTQYF.

The rearrangement joins TRBV14 to TRBJ2-5; the D gene is possibly TRBD1 (7 bases). Germline V gene lookup returns CDR1 SGHDN and CDR2 FVKESK. The CDR3 runs to 17 residues. V was trimmed by 4 bases and J by 3 bases, leaving 21 bases between them. The CDR3 is CASSPGGRASGKETQYF. CDR3 sequence (DNA): TGTGCCAGCAGCCCAGGGGGGCGCGCGAGCGGAAAAGAGACCCAGTACTTC.

J is TRBJ1-5 and V is TRBV30; D unresolved. The CDR3 consists of 16 residues. Germline CDR1 is GTSNPN and CDR2 is SVGIG (reference sequence). V was pared by 1 base and J by 5 bases, with 18 bases between. The CDR3 spells CAWSGPEGLGHQPQHF. The CDR3, as DNA: TGTGCCTGGAGTGGCCCGGAGGGTCTGGGTCATCAGCCCCAGCATTTT. Full variable domain (outside the CDR3, taken from reference TRBV30 and TRBJ1-5): SQTIHQWPATLVQPVGSPLSLECTVEGTSNPNLYWYRQAAGRGLQLLFYSVGIGQISSEVPQNLSASRPQDRQFILSSKKLLLSDSGFYLCAWSGPEGLGHQPQHFGDGTRLSIL.

The chain links TRBV19 to TRBJ1-4; D possibly corresponds to TRBD1 (5 bases). The ends were cut back, 5 bases at V and 8 bases at J, with 15 bases in the middle. The germline CDR1 and CDR2 sequences are LNHDA and SQIVND (reference sequence). The CDR3 runs to 14 residues. The DNA for the CDR3 is TGTGCCAGTAGTTCGGGACCGCCTGGGGAAAAACTGTTTTTT. Protein product: CASSSGPPGEKLFF.

This sequence joins TRBV7-6 and TRBJ2-5; 9 nucleotides match TRBD2. This CDR3 contains 16 residues. The trim removed 4 bases at V and 1 base at J, leaving 7 bases unmatched. The V gene's germline CDR1 is SGHVS and CDR2 FNYEAQ. The CDR3 bases are TGTGCCAGCAGCTGGTATCTAGCGGGGTTCCAAGAGACCCAGTACTTC. It codes for CASSWYLAGFQETQYF.